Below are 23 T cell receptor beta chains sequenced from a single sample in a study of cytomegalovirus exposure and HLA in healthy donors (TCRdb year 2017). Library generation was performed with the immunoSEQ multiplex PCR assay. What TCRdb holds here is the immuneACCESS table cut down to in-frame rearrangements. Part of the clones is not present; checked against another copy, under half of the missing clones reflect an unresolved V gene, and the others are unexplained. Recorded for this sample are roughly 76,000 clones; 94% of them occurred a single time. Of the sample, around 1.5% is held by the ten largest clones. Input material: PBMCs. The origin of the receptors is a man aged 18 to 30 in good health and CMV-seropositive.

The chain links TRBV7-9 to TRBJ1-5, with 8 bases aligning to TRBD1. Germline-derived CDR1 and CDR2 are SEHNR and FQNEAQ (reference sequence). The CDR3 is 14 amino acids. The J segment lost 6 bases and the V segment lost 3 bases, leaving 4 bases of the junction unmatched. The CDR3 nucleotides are TGTGCCAGCAGCTTGACAGGGGAGGGTCAGCCCCAGCATTTT. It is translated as CASSLTGEGQPQHF.

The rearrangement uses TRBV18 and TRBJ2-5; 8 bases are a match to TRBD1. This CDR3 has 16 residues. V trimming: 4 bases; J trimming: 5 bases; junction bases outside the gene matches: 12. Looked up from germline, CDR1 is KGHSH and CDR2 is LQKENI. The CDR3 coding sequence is TGTGCCAGCTCACAGATACAGACAGGGGCGGGGGAGACCCAGTACTTC. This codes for CASSQIQTGAGETQYF.

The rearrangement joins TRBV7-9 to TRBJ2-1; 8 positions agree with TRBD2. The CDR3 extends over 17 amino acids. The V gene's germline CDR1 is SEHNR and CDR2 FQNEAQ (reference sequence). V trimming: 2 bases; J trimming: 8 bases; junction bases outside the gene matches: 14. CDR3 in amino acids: CASSLYASGGNWDEQFF. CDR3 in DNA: TGTGCCAGCAGCTTATACGCCAGCGGGGGAAATTGGGATGAGCAGTTCTTC.

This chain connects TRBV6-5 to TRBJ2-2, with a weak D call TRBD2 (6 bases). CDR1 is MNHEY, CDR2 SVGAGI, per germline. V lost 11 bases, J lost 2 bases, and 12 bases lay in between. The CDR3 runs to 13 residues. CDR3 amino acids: CAGRDANTGELFF. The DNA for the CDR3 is TGTGCCGGGCGGGACGCTAACACCGGGGAGCTGTTTTTT.

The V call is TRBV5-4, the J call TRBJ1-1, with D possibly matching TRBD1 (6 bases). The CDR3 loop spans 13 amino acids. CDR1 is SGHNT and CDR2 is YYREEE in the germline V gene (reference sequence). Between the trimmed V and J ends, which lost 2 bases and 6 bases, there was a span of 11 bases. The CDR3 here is CASSFDRSAEAFF. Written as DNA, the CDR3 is TGTGCCAGCAGCTTTGACAGGAGCGCTGAAGCTTTCTTT.

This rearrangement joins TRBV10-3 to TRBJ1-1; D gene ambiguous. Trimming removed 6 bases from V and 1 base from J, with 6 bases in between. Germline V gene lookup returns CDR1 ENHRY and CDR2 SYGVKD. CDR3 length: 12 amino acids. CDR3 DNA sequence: TGTGCCATCAGGGGAGAGAACACTGAAGCTTTCTTT. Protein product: CAIRGENTEAFF.

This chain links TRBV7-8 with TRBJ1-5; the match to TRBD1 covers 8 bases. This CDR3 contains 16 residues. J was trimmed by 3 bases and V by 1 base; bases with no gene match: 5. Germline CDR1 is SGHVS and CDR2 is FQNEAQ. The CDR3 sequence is CASSLGTGLANQPQHF. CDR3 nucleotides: TGTGCCAGCAGCTTAGGGACAGGGTTGGCCAATCAGCCCCAGCATTTT.

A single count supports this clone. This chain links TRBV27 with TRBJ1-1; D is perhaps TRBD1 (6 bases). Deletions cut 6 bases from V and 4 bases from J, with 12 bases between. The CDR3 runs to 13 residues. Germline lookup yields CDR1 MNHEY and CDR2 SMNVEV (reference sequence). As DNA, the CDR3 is TGTGCCAGCAGCATCGACAGGTTCACTGAAGCTTTCTTT. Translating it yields CASSIDRFTEAFF.

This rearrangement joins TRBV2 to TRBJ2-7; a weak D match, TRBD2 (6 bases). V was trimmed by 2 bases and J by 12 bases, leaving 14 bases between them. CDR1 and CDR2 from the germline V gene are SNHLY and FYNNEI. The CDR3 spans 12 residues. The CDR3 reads CASSETGEVGYF. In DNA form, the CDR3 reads TGTGCCAGCAGTGAAACGGGAGAGGTTGGGTACTTC.

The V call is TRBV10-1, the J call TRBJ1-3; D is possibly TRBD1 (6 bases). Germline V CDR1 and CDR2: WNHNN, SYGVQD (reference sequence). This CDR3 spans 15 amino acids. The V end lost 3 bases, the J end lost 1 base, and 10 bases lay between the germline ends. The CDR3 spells CASSEGRGSGNTIYF. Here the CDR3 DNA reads TGCGCCAGCAGTGAAGGCAGGGGTTCTGGAAACACCATATATTTT.

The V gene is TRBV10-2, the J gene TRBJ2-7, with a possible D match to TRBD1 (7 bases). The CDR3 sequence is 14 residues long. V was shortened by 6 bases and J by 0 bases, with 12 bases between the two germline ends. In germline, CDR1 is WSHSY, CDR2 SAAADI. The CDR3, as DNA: TGCGCCAGCAGCCAGGGGGGAGTCTCCTACGAGCAGTACTTC. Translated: CASSQGGVSYEQYF.

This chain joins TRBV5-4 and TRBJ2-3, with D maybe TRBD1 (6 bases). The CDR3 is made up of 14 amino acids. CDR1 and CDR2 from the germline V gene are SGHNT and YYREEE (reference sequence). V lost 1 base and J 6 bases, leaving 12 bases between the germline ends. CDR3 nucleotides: TGTGCCAGCAGCTTGATAGGGGGTTCGGATACGCAGTATTTT. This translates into CASSLIGGSDTQYF.

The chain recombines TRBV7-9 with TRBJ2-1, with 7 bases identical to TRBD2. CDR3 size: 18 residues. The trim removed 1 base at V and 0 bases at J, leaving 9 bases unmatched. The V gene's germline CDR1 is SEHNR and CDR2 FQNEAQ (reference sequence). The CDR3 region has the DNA TGTGCCAGCAGCTTAGGACCGGGACTACACCTCTCCTACAATGAGCAGTTCTTC. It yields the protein CASSLGPGLHLSYNEQFF.

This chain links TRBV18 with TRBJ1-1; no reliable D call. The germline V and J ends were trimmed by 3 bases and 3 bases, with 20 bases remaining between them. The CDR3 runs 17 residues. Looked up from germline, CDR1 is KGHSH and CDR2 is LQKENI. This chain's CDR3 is CASSPPPGNSMDTEAFF. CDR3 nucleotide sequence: TGTGCCAGCTCACCTCCCCCGGGGAATAGTATGGACACTGAAGCTTTCTTT.

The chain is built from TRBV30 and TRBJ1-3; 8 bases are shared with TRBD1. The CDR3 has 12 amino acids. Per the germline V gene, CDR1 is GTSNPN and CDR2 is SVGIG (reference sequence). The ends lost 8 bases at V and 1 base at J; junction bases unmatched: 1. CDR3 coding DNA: TGTGCCGGACAGGGTTCTGGAAACACCATATATTTT. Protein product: CAGQGSGNTIYF. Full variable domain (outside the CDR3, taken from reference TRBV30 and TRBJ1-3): SQTIHQWPATLVQPVGSPLSLECTVEGTSNPNLYWYRQAAGRGLQLLFYSVGIGQISSEVPQNLSASRPQDRQFILSSKKLLLSDSGFYLCAGQGSGNTIYFGEGSWLTVV.

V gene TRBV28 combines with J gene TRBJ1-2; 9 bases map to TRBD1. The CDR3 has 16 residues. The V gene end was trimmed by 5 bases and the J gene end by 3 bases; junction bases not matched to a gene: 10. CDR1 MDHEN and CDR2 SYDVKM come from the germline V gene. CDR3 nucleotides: TGTGCCAGCAGTCCGGGACAGGGCTCTTATCACTATGGCTACACCTTC. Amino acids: CASSPGQGSYHYGYTF.

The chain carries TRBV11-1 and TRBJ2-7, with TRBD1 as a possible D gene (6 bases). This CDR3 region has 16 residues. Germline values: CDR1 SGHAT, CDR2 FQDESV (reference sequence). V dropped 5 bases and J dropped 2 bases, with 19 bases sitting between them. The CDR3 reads CASSLLLGRGAYEQYF. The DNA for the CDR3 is TGTGCCAGCAGCCTATTGCTGGGCAGGGGAGCCTACGAGCAGTACTTC.

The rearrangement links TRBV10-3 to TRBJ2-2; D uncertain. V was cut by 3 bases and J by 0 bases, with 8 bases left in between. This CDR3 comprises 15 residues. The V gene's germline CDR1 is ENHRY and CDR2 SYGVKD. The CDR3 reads CAISEIIANTGELFF. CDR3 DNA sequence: TGTGCCATCAGTGAAATAATAGCGAACACCGGGGAGCTGTTTTTT.

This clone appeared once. CDR3 DNA sequence: TGTGCCAGCAGCGTAACAGGGGGCAGAACTGAAGCTTTCTTT. Encoded protein: CASSVTGGRTEAFF. The chain has TRBV7-2 and TRBJ1-1; 9 bases line up with TRBD1. The germline V gene encodes CDR1 SGHTA and CDR2 FQGNSA. Unmatched junction bases numbered 6, after V lost 5 bases and J lost 5 bases. This CDR3 region has 14 residues.

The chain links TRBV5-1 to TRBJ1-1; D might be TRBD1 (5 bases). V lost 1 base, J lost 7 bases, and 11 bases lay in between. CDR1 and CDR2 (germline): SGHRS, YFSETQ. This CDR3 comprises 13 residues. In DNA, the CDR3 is TGCGCCAGCAGCTTGTCTCAGGGTAGTGAAGCTTTCTTT. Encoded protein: CASSLSQGSEAFF.

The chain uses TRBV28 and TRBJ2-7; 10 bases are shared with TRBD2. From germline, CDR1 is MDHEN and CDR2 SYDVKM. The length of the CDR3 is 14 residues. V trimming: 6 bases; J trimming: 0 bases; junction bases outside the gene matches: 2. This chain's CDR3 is CASRASGGSYEQYF. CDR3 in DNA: TGTGCCAGCAGAGCTAGCGGGGGCTCCTACGAGCAGTACTTC.

The CDR3, as DNA: TGTGCCAGTAGTATCGGGACAGGTAGGCACAATGAGCAGTTCTTC. This translates into CASSIGTGRHNEQFF. The J gene is TRBJ2-1, the V gene TRBV19, with 8 bases aligning to TRBD1. The CDR3 loop spans 15 amino acids. Germline assignment: CDR1 LNHDA and CDR2 SQIVND (reference sequence). V lost 3 bases to trimming and J lost 5 bases; unmatched junction nucleotides: 6.

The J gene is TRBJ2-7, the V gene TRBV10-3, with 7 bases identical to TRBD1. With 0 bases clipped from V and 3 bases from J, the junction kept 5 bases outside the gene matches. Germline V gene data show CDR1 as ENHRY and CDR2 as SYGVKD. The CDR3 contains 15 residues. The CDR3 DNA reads TGTGCCATCAGTGAGTCGGGGACAGCAAACTACGAGCAGTACTTC. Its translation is CAISESGTANYEQYF.